This T cell receptor (beta chain) was identified during a study of cytomegalovirus exposure and HLA in healthy donors. Study in general: Among the roughly 400 donors who were genotyped, about 84% fell in the genetic ancestry cluster that is associated with self-reported Caucasian donors.

In its sample, this clone was seen once. Healthy bone marrow donors formed the donor group. The germline V gene encodes CDR1 MDHEN and CDR2 SYDVKM. V lost 2 bases and J 6 bases, leaving 16 bases between the germline ends. The CDR3 is made up of 15 amino acids. PCR involved 60 Vbeta and 13 Jbeta primers. In the source study's methods: In a later analysis, of 80 million or so unique beta chains, roughly 9.9 million appeared in at least two donors. The assay was immunoSEQ multiplex PCR, and TCRdb's table has in-frame clones only and misses some. D and trimming were read from the DNA, whereas the V and J calls and clone size are those reported in that table. Found here are 150,000 to 200,000 clones, 80% to 85% of them singletons; the top ten hold around 2%.

Material for sequencing was PBMCs. This chain uses TRBV28 with TRBJ1-2; unclear D gene. This clonotype originated in a woman aged 18-29 years in good health and CMV-seropositive. CDR3 nucleotides: TGTGCCAGCAGTTTACGGTACCTCCCTTTTCATGGCTACACCTTC. It translates to CASSLRYLPFHGYTF.